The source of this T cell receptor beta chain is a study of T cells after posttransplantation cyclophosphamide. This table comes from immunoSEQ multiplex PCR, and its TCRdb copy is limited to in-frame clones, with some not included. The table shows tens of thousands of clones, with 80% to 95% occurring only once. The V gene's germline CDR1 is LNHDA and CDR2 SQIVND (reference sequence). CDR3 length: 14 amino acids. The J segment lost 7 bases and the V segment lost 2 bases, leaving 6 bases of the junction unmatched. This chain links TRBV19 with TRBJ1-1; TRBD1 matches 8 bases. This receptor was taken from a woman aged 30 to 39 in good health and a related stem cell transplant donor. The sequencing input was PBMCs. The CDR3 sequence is CASSISQGAGEAFF. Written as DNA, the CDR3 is TGTGCCAGTAGTATATCGCAGGGGGCGGGTGAAGCTTTCTTT.